A selection of T cell receptor beta chains follows, all from one sample in a study of blood T cell repertoires in COVID-19. Measured with immunoSEQ multiplex PCR; TCRdb has only the in-frame clones, and not every one. This sample yields about 200,000 clones, of which just over 90% are seen a single time; around 1.2% belongs to the top ten. The sequenced sample was peripheral blood. These receptors all come from a man aged 25-40 years with acute or convalescent COVID-19. Each CDR3 is given with its conserved first and last residue. A D gene is named only where the DNA matches it firmly. Rows give clone size only sometimes, using once, few, many, or a class for an expanded clone.

V	size	J	D	CDR3	DNA
TRBV5-1	NA	TRBJ1-2	NA	CASSLESNYGYTF	TGCGCCAGCAGCTTGGAGAGTAACTATGGCTACACCTTC
TRBV11-3	NA	TRBJ2-2	NA	CASSFGGELFF	TGTGCCAGCAGCTTCGGGGGGGAGCTGTTTTTT
TRBV5-1	NA	TRBJ2-7	NA	CASSLASGSYEQYF	TGCGCCAGCAGCTTGGCTTCGGGCTCCTACGAGCAGTACTTC
TRBV11-2	NA	TRBJ2-1	TRBD2	CASSLVSGDNEQFF	TGTGCCAGCAGCTTAGTAAGCGGGGACAATGAGCAGTTCTTC
TRBV28	NA	TRBJ1-6	NA	CASSFGVSPLHF	TGTGCCAGCAGTTTTGGAGTTTCACCCCTCCACTTT
TRBV6-6	NA	TRBJ1-6	NA	CASSREQGSGNSPLHF	TGTGCCAGCAGTAGGGAACAGGGATCGGGGAATTCACCCCTCCACTTT
TRBV3-1/TRBV3-2	NA	TRBJ1-6	TRBD1	CASSQGQGARSPLHF	TGTGCCAGCAGCCAGGGACAGGGAGCCCGCTCACCCCTCCACTTT
TRBV3-1/TRBV3-2	NA	TRBJ2-1	TRBD2	CASSLGGTIQFF	TGTGCCAGCAGTCTCGGAGGGACTATACAGTTCTTC
TRBV6-1	NA	TRBJ2-1	TRBD2	CASSESGGGQFF	TGTGCCAGCAGTGAAAGCGGGGGTGGGCAGTTCTTC
TRBV19	NA	TRBJ1-1	NA	CAIRGRDGDSDTEAFF	TGTGCCATAAGGGGGAGGGACGGCGACTCGGACACTGAAGCTTTCTTT
TRBV6-5	NA	TRBJ1-1	TRBD1	CASSYSQGDTEAFF	TGTGCCAGCAGTTACTCGCAGGGGGACACTGAAGCTTTCTTT
TRBV18	once	TRBJ2-3	NA	CASSPGGEGDTQYF	TGTGCCAGCTCACCAGGGGGCGAGGGAGATACGCAGTATTTT